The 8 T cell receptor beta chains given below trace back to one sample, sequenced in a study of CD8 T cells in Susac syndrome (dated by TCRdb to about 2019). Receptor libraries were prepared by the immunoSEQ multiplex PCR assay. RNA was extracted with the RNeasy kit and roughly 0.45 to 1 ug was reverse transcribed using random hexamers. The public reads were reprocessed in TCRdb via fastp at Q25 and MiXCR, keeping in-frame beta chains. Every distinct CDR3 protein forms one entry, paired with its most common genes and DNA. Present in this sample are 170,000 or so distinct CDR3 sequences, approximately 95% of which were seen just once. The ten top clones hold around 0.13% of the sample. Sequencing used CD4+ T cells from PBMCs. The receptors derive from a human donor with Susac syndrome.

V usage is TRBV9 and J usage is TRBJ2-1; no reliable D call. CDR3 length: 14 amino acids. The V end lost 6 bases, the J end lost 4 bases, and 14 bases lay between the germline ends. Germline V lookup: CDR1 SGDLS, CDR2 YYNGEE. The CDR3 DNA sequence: TGTGCCAGCAACCCTGAACTTAGTTACAATGAGCAGTTCTTC. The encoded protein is CASNPELSYNEQFF.

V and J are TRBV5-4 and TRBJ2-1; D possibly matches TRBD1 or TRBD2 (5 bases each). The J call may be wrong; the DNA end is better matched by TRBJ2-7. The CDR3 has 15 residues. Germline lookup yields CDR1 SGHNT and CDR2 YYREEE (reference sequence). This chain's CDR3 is CASSLEPGPTYEQYF. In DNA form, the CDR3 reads TGTGCCAGCAGCTTGGAACCGGGACCAACCTACGAGCAGTACTTC.

CDR3 DNA sequence: TGTGCCAGCAGTTTGGGACCTCGGGAGGTCTATGGCTACACCTTC. Translated, it gives CASSLGPREVYGYTF. The rearrangement joins TRBV6-2 or TRBV6-3 to TRBJ1-2; a weak D match, TRBD1 (5 bases). Deletions cut 4 bases from V and 4 bases from J, with 16 bases between. Germline-derived CDR1 and CDR2 are MNHEY and SVGEGT. The length of the CDR3 is 15 residues.

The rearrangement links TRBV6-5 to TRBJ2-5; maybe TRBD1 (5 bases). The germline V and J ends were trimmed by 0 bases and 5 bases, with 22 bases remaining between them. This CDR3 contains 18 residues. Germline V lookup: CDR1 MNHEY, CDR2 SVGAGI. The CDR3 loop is CASSYSRSRQGRLETQYF. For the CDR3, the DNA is TGTGCCAGCAGTTACTCGAGAAGCCGGCAGGGAAGATTGGAGACCCAGTACTTC.

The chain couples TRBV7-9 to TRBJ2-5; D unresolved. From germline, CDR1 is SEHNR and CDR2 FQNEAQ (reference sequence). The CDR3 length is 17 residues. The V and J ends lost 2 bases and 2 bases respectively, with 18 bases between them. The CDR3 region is CASSLKLMQQRQETQYF. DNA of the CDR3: TGTGCCAGCAGCTTAAAGTTGATGCAGCAACGACAAGAGACCCAGTACTTC.

The CDR3 DNA sequence: TGTGCCAGCAGCGTAGTCGCCACCAGGGACACTGAAGCTTTCTTT. It yields the protein CASSVVATRDTEAFF. This rearrangement joins TRBV9 to TRBJ1-1; possibly TRBD1 for D (5 bases). The CDR3 is 15 amino acids. CDR1 is SGDLS and CDR2 is YYNGEE in the germline V gene. Trimming left V 0 bases short and J 3 bases short, with 12 bases between.

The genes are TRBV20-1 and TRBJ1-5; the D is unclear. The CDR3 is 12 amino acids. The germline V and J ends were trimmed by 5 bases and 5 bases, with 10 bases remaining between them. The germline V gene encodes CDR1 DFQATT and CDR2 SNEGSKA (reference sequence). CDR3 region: CSAQTRDQPQHF. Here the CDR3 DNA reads TGCAGTGCTCAGACGCGGGATCAGCCCCAGCATTTT.

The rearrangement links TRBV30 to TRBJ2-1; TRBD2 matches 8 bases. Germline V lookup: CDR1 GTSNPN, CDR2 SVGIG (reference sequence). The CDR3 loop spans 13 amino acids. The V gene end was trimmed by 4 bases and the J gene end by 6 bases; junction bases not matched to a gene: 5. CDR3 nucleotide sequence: TGTGCCTGGACTAGCGGGCCCCTCAATGAGCAGTTCTTC. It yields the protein CAWTSGPLNEQFF.